Each of the 24 T cell receptor beta chains below was sequenced from the same sample in a study of control samples from healthy donors and cancer patients. Profiled with immunoSEQ multiplex PCR; TCRdb holds only in-frame clones, not every one. Of 150,000 or so clones listed, just under 95% are singletons. Sequencing was performed on PBMCs. These receptors all stem from a man aged 60-69 years with colorectal cancer.

The chain recombines TRBV6-5 with TRBJ2-2; D is perhaps TRBD1 (6 bases). This CDR3 is built from 14 residues. The germline gives CDR1 MNHEY, CDR2 SVGAGI. Trimming took 7 bases from V and 4 from J, leaving 13 bases between them. The DNA of the CDR3 is TGTGCCAGCACTACGCTAGGGGGCACCGGGGAGCTGTTTTTT. As protein: CASTTLGGTGELFF.

The chain is built from TRBV9 and TRBJ1-3, with 8 bases lining up with TRBD1. V dropped 3 bases and J dropped 2; count of bases not matched to a gene: 4. The CDR3 is 15 amino acids. Germline loops: CDR1 SGDLS, CDR2 YYNGEE. The CDR3 reads CASSADRGAGNTIYF. For the CDR3, the DNA is TGTGCCAGCAGCGCCGACAGGGGAGCTGGAAACACCATATATTTT. The whole variable domain, filled in from reference TRBV9 and TRBJ1-3, reads DSGVTQTPKHLITATGQRVTLRCSPRSGDLSVYWYQQSLDQGLQFLIQYYNGEERAKGNILERFSAQQFPDLHSELNLSSLELGDSALYFCASSADRGAGNTIYFGEGSWLTVV.

The V call is TRBV25-1, the J call TRBJ2-7; D gene uncertain. The V end lost 4 bases, the J end lost 1 base, and 11 bases lay between the germline ends. Germline CDR1 is MGHDK and CDR2 is SYGVNS. This CDR3 region has 14 residues. The CDR3 nucleotides are TGTGCCAGCAGTGGGATCGGGCAGTCCTACGAGCAGTACTTC. Its translation is CASSGIGQSYEQYF.

The CDR3 bases are TGCAGCGTCGGGGAACAGGGGATCCCCACTGAAGCTTTCTTT. The encoded protein is CSVGEQGIPTEAFF. V and J are TRBV29-1 and TRBJ1-1, with TRBD1 identical over 7 bases. Germline V gene lookup returns CDR1 SQVTM and CDR2 ANQGSEA. The CDR3 covers 14 residues. The junction had 11 bases not matched to a gene; V was cut back by 6 bases and J by 4 bases.

The rearrangement uses TRBV5-4 and TRBJ2-5, with D perhaps TRBD1 (7 bases). Germline-derived CDR1 and CDR2 are SGHNT and YYREEE (reference sequence). Trimming stripped 5 bases from V and 5 bases from J, with 13 bases between. CDR3 length: 13 amino acids. CDR3 DNA sequence: TGTGCCAGCAGTGGAGGGGGCGGGGAGACCCAGTACTTC. Protein: CASSGGGGETQYF.

This chain connects TRBV6-1 to TRBJ1-3; 7 bases are shared with TRBD1. The CDR3 is made up of 14 amino acids. The germline V gene encodes CDR1 MNHNS and CDR2 SASEGT. The trim removed 1 base at V and 3 bases at J, leaving 0 bases unmatched. DNA for the CDR3: TGTGCCAGCAGTGAAGACAGGGGTGGAAACACCATATATTTT. Translating gives CASSEDRGGNTIYF.

This chain uses TRBV15 with TRBJ1-4; D unresolved. Deletions cut 6 bases from V and 7 bases from J, with 18 bases between. Germline CDR1 is LNHNV and CDR2 is YYDKDF (reference sequence). The length of the CDR3 is 15 residues. The CDR3 DNA is TGTGCCACCAGGGCGCGCCCATTCCAATTTGAAAAACTGTTTTTT. Its protein product is CATRARPFQFEKLFF.

The chain has TRBV23-1 and TRBJ2-3, with TRBD2 identical over 9 bases. TRBV23-1 is an open reading frame, and its role is uncertain. This CDR3 has 15 amino acids. Trimming removed 8 bases from V and 2 bases from J; junction bases left unmatched: 8. The CDR3 sequence: CASFPVAGDTDTQYF. CDR3 nucleotide sequence: TGCGCCAGCTTCCCGGTAGCGGGGGACACAGATACGCAGTATTTT.

The chain has TRBV28 and TRBJ1-5; D may be TRBD1 (5 bases). V was pared by 7 bases and J by 0 bases, with 22 bases between. The germline V gene encodes CDR1 MDHEN and CDR2 SYDVKM. CDR3 size: 18 residues. The CDR3 region has the DNA TGTGCCAGCACTCAGAGACGCGGGGCCGCCATTAGCAATCAGCCCCAGCATTTT. It specifies CASTQRRGAAISNQPQHF. The entire variable domain, with the rest obtained from reference TRBV28 and TRBJ1-5, is as follows: DVKVTQSSRYLVKRTGEKVFLECVQDMDHENMFWYRQDPGLGLRLIYFSYDVKMKEKGDIPEGYSVSREKKERFSLILESASTNQTSMYLCASTQRRGAAISNQPQHFGDGTRLSIL.

CDR3 in DNA: TGTGCCAGCAGTCGCACTAGCGGGGGGAACCGCGAGCAGTACTTC. Its protein is CASSRTSGGNREQYF. The V gene is TRBV6-6, the J gene TRBJ2-7; 12 positions match TRBD2. Germline-derived CDR1 and CDR2 are MNHNY and SVGAGI (reference sequence). V gave up 5 bases and J gave up 6 bases; unmatched junction bases: 8. CDR3 size: 15 residues.

This chain joins TRBV19 and TRBJ2-5, with TRBD2 matching over 8 bases. V gave up 7 bases and J gave up 5 bases; unmatched junction bases: 6. Germline-derived CDR1 and CDR2 are LNHDA and SQIVND (reference sequence). The CDR3 contains 13 residues. The CDR3 DNA reads TGTGCCAGTAAGCGGGGGACCATGGAGACCCAGTACTTC. This sequence encodes CASKRGTMETQYF. Drawing the rest from reference TRBV19 and TRBJ2-5, the complete variable domain is DGGITQSPKYLFRKEGQNVTLSCEQNLNHDAMYWYRQDPGQGLRLIYYSQIVNDFQKGDIAEGYSVSREKKESFPLTVTSAQKNPTAFYLCASKRGTMETQYFGPGTRLLVL.

The chain couples TRBV11-2 to TRBJ2-2, with 8 bases identical to TRBD1. Looked up from germline, CDR1 is SGHAT and CDR2 is FQNNGV. The CDR3 has 15 residues. The V and J ends lost 2 bases and 5 bases, in that order; junction bases with no gene match: 4. The CDR3 reads CASSLIRGRTGELFF. The CDR3 DNA reads TGTGCCAGCAGCTTAATCAGGGGGCGTACCGGGGAGCTGTTTTTT. The full variable domain, completed using reference TRBV11-2 and TRBJ2-2, is EAGVAQSPRYKIIEKRQSVAFWCNPISGHATLYWYQQILGQGPKLLIQFQNNGVVDDSQLPKDRFSAERLKGVDSTLKIQPAKLEDSAVYLCASSLIRGRTGELFFGEGSRLTVL.

As to this clone: The same CDR3 also results from other DNA sequences found in this sample. This sequence joins TRBV6-5 and TRBJ1-5, with D maybe TRBD1 (6 bases). The CDR3 length is 15 residues. V was shortened by 0 bases and J by 4 bases, with 10 bases between the two germline ends. Germline-derived CDR1 and CDR2 are MNHEY and SVGAGI. For the CDR3, the DNA is TGTGCCAGCAGTTACTCGGGAGGGGGGAATCAGCCCCAGCATTTT. It specifies CASSYSGGGNQPQHF.

This chain connects TRBV10-3 to TRBJ1-1; D unclear. V was clipped by 3 bases and J by 0 bases, with 5 bases between them. The V gene's germline CDR1 is ENHRY and CDR2 SYGVKD. The length of the CDR3 is 13 residues. The CDR3 DNA reads TGTGCCATCAGTGAAGGCCTGAACACTGAAGCTTTCTTT. Translated, it gives CAISEGLNTEAFF.

This clone was counted once. The V and J genes are TRBV4-3 and TRBJ1-2; D may be TRBD1 (5 bases). CDR1 and CDR2 from the germline V gene are LGHNA and YSLEER. V shed 4 bases and J shed 5 bases, with 14 bases lying between them. The CDR3 is made up of 14 amino acids. This chain's CDR3 is CASSPKMGGYGYTF. Here the CDR3 DNA reads TGCGCCAGCAGCCCAAAAATGGGGGGGTATGGCTACACCTTC.

V is TRBV30 and J is TRBJ2-7; D is possibly TRBD2 (6 bases). The germline V gene has CDR1 GTSNPN and CDR2 SVGIG (reference sequence). V shed 5 bases and J shed 4 bases, with 21 bases lying between them. The CDR3 extends over 15 amino acids. DNA of the CDR3: TGTGCCTGGGCCGTCCTTGGGGGGTCGGAGTACGAGCAGTACTTC. Its translation: CAWAVLGGSEYEQYF.

This clone was detected only once. The chain has TRBV12-3 or TRBV12-4 and TRBJ2-7; TRBD1 matches 8 bases. Losses at the gene ends were 5 bases for V and 13 bases for J; bases not matched to a gene: 13. The CDR3 runs to 13 residues. The CDR3 region is CASSQIVGQGKYF. The CDR3 DNA sequence: TGTGCCAGCAGTCAGATTGTAGGACAGGGTAAATACTTC.

The chain uses TRBV2 and TRBJ1-2; D is undetermined. V lost 8 bases and J 4 bases, leaving 11 bases between the germline ends. The CDR3 totals 12 residues. Germline lookup yields CDR1 SNHLY and CDR2 FYNNEI. CDR3 residues: CASSWSSYGYTF. DNA for the CDR3: TGTGCCAGCTCGTGGAGTTCCTATGGCTACACCTTC.

With regard to this clone: This same CDR3 is encoded by further DNA sequences in the sample. The chain recombines TRBV9 with TRBJ1-5; 7 bases are shared with TRBD1. The ends lost 0 bases at V and 1 base at J; junction bases unmatched: 1. CDR3 length equals 15 residues. Looked up from germline, CDR1 is SGDLS and CDR2 is YYNGEE. The CDR3, as DNA: TGTGCCAGCAGCGTAGGACAGGGAAGCAATCAGCCCCAGCATTTT. Translating it yields CASSVGQGSNQPQHF.

The V call is TRBV7-9, the J call TRBJ1-6; D is perhaps TRBD1 (5 bases). Germline CDR1 and CDR2: SEHNR and FQNEAQ (reference sequence). This CDR3 has 14 amino acids. Trimming stripped 4 bases from V and 7 bases from J, with 11 bases between. The CDR3 DNA is TGTGCCAGCAGCTGGGGGGACGGAAATTCACCCCTCCACTTT. It specifies CASSWGDGNSPLHF.

This clone was counted a single time. The V and J genes are TRBV5-6 and TRBJ2-3, with TRBD2 matching over 11 bases. CDR1 and CDR2 from the germline V gene are SGHDT and YYEEEE. There are 16 residues in the CDR3. The V and J ends lost 4 bases and 0 bases, in that order; junction bases with no gene match: 4. The CDR3 sequence is CASSRGLADSTDTQYF. The CDR3 bases are TGTGCCAGCAGCAGGGGACTAGCGGATAGCACAGATACGCAGTATTTT.

This clone showed up just a few times. This chain joins TRBV11-3 and TRBJ2-1; 16 bases agree with TRBD2. The V and J ends lost 5 bases and 7 bases, in that order; junction bases with no gene match: 5. Germline CDR1 reads SGHNT; CDR2 reads YENEEA. This CDR3 has 16 amino acids. CDR3 sequence (DNA): TGTGCCAGCAGCCGTGGGACTAGCGGGGGGGATAATGAGCAGTTCTTC. As protein: CASSRGTSGGDNEQFF.

This chain connects TRBV19 to TRBJ2-1, with 7 bases lining up with TRBD2. The CDR3 totals 15 residues. The germline V gene encodes CDR1 LNHDA and CDR2 SQIVND (reference sequence). The trim removed 5 bases at V and 9 bases at J, leaving 13 bases unmatched. For the CDR3, the DNA is TGTGCCAGTAGTCCTTCGGACGGGGAGCGGGGTGAGCAGTTCTTC. This sequence encodes CASSPSDGERGEQFF.

The V and J genes are TRBV30 and TRBJ2-5, with D tentatively TRBD2 (6 bases). Per germline, CDR1 GTSNPN and CDR2 SVGIG (reference sequence). V shed 5 bases and J shed 9 bases, with 13 bases lying between them. The CDR3 is 11 amino acids. Here the CDR3 reads CAWALPGAQYF. The DNA of the CDR3 is TGTGCCTGGGCGTTACCGGGGGCCCAGTACTTC.